This TCR beta chain was sequenced for a study of identical twins. Findings of the study overall: When twins shared out-of-frame alpha sequences, those sequences had excess low generation probability. Twins' surplus sharing was weaker for beta out-of-frame sequences. Memory repertoires showed no such pattern, whereas abundant cord blood beta clonotypes carried fewer insertions.

In TCRdb, the 5' RACE reads were re-called with MiXCR into one record per CDR3 protein. The sample lists some 500,000 distinct CDR3 sequences; 9.5% to 10% were seen once. The CDR3 has 16 residues. Trimming left V 4 bases short and J 0 bases short, with 16 bases between. Germline lookup yields CDR1 SGHDT and CDR2 YYEEEE. This clonotype occurred many times. Its antigen is undetermined. These sequences were also reported in another study, on yellow fever vaccine responses in identical twins.

This sequence originates from a woman aged 18 to 35 in good health. Sequencing was done on a sample of PBMCs. This chain uses TRBV5-6 with TRBJ1-2; D possibly corresponds to TRBD1 (5 bases). Written as DNA, the CDR3 is TGTGCCAGCAGCCTGGTGGGGACGCACCCTAACTATGGCTACACCTTC. The encoded protein is CASSLVGTHPNYGYTF.